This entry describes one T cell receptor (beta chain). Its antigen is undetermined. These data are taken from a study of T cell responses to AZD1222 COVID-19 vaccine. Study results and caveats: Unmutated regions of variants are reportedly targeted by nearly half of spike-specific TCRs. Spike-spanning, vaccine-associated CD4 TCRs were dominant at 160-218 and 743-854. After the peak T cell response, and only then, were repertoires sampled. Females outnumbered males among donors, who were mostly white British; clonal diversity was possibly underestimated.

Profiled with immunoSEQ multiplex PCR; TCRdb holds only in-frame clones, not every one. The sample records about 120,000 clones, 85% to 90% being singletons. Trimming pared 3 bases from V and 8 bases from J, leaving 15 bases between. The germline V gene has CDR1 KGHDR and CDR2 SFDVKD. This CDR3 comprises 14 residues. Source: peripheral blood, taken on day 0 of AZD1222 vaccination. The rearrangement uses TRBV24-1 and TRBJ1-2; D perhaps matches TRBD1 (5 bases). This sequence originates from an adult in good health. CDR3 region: CATSDPGRGGGYTF. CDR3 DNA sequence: TGTGCCACCAGTGATCCGGGACGGGGTGGAGGCTACACCTTC.